One sample yielded the 6 T cell receptor beta chains listed below, sequenced in a study of T-cell reconstitution after alpha-beta-depleted transplantation in children. As it was prepared, the TCRbeta library received unique molecular identifiers. From the PCR reads, TCRdb called clonotypes with MiXCR, one entry per CDR3 protein. The sample lists approximately 400,000 distinct CDR3 sequences; approximately 11% were seen once. The input for sequencing was PBMCs from the stem cell graft donor, taken from the stem cell graft. These receptors were taken from a human donor who donated a stem cell graft to a child with acute myeloid leukemia.

In this sample, this clonotype turned up a few times. The chain joins TRBV12-3 or TRBV12-4 to TRBJ1-5, with unresolved D. V lost 1 base and J lost 7, with 11 bases in between. The CDR3 consists of 14 residues. CDR3: CASSLGQSRQPQHF. The CDR3 coding sequence is TGTGCCAGCAGTTTAGGGCAGAGTAGGCAGCCCCAGCATTTT.

This clonotype turned up a few times. This sequence joins TRBV18 and TRBJ2-1; D unresolved. The V end lost 3 bases, the J end lost 0 bases, and 9 bases lay between the germline ends. The CDR3 is made up of 15 amino acids. The V gene's germline CDR1 is KGHSH and CDR2 LQKENI. The CDR3 loop is CASSPSKSSYNEQFF. The CDR3 coding sequence is TGTGCCAGCTCACCTTCCAAAAGCTCCTACAATGAGCAGTTCTTC.

Only a few counts were recorded for this clonotype. J is TRBJ2-1 and V is TRBV14; 10 positions match TRBD2. The CDR3 totals 17 residues. Per the germline V gene, CDR1 is SGHDN and CDR2 is FVKESK. V lost 1 base and J lost 10; bases outside the gene matches: 13. The CDR3 spells CASSQVGGSGRTQEQFF. The CDR3 DNA reads TGTGCCAGCAGCCAAGTTGGGGGTAGCGGGAGGACCCAAGAGCAGTTCTTC.

This clonotype came up many times. V and J are TRBV20-1 and TRBJ1-1, with 10 bases lining up with TRBD1. Unmatched junction bases numbered 9, after V lost 4 bases and J lost 7 bases. CDR3 size: 14 residues. Germline assignment: CDR1 DFQATT and CDR2 SNEGSKA (reference sequence). In DNA form, the CDR3 reads TGCAGTGCTACCCAGGGACAGGGGTATAGTGAAGCTTTCTTT. Translation gives CSATQGQGYSEAFF.

This clonotype has only a few counts. The chain recombines TRBV2 with TRBJ2-7, with D tentatively TRBD2 (6 bases). This CDR3 contains 14 residues. Per the germline V gene, CDR1 is SNHLY and CDR2 is FYNNEI. Trimming took 3 bases from V and 11 from J, leaving 20 bases between them. This CDR3 reads CASSEWGDGPAEYF. The CDR3 DNA follows: TGTGCCAGCAGTGAGTGGGGGGACGGTCCGGCGGAGTACTTC. Full variable domain (rest looked up from reference TRBV2 and TRBJ2-7): EPEVTQTPSHQVTQMGQEVILRCVPISNHLYFYWYRQILGQKVEFLVSFYNNEISEKSEIFDDQFSVERPDGSNFTLKIRSTKLEDSAMYFCASSEWGDGPAEYFGPGTRLTVT.

This clonotype was detected only a few times. The rearrangement joins TRBV5-1 to TRBJ1-2; TRBD1 aligns across 9 bases. Germline V gene sequence: CDR1 SGHRS, CDR2 YFSETQ. The CDR3 is made up of 14 amino acids. The ends lost 4 bases at V and 3 bases at J; junction bases unmatched: 4. CDR3 in amino acids: CASSGDREDYGYTF. As DNA, the CDR3 is TGCGCCAGCAGCGGGGACAGGGAGGACTATGGCTACACCTTC.